The 3 T cell receptor beta chains below all came from one sample that was sequenced in a study of long-term antiretroviral therapy in people with HIV (dated by TCRdb to between 2021 and 2023). The immunoSEQ hsTCRB v3.0 assay was used at survey level resolution to sequence the TRB variable region. The table was pulled from immuneACCESS by TCRdb, which kept in-frame rearrangements only. Such tables lose some clones; where checked, under half of the loss comes from unresolved V genes, and the rest has no known cause. This sample comprises around 30,000 clones, approximately 86% of them detected only once. Of the sample, roughly 7.6% is held by the ten largest clones. This specimen consisted of unsorted PBMCs, obtained 3 years after starting antiretroviral therapy. The receptor set was obtained from a man in his forties or fifties with HIV.

The chain links TRBV5-1 to TRBJ2-5, with 10 nucleotides matching TRBD2. The V segment lost 4 bases and the J segment 2 bases; nucleotides outside the gene matches: 5. Germline V CDR1 and CDR2: SGHRS, YFSETQ. The CDR3 is made up of 15 amino acids. The CDR3 DNA sequence: TGCGCCAGCAGCCGGACTAGCGGATTACAAGAGACCCAGTACTTC. As protein: CASSRTSGLQETQYF.

V and J are TRBV11-3 and TRBJ1-1; D is unresolved. Germline V gene data show CDR1 as SGHNT and CDR2 as YENEEA. The CDR3 is 11 amino acids. The V and J ends lost 1 base and 10 bases respectively, with 7 bases between them. CDR3 sequence (DNA): TGTGCCAGCAGCTTAGGCGGAGGAGCTTTCTTT. This sequence encodes CASSLGGGAFF.

This rearrangement joins TRBV6-5 to TRBJ2-7; TRBD1 is a possible D gene (5 bases). The germline V and J ends were trimmed by 5 bases and 8 bases, with 10 bases remaining between them. The germline gives CDR1 MNHEY, CDR2 SVGAGI. The CDR3 is made up of 11 amino acids. The CDR3 loop is CASSHQGKQYF. CDR3 DNA: TGTGCCAGCAGTCACCAGGGAAAGCAGTACTTC.